A selection of T cell receptor beta chains follows, all from one sample in a study of blood T cell repertoires in COVID-19. Profiled with immunoSEQ multiplex PCR; TCRdb holds only in-frame clones, not every one. In the table there are more than 100,000 clones, less than 90% of which are singletons. What was sequenced was PBMCs or T cells enriched from blood (not recorded which). The receptors were sampled from a young woman who had recovered from COVID-19. The CDR3 runs from the conserved cysteine through the conserved F or W. A D gene is named only where the DNA matches it firmly. Not all rows give a size; the values are once, few, many and, for expanded clones, a class.

clone size,D gene,V gene,J gene,CDR3 DNA,CDR3 protein
NA,TRBD2,TRBV30,TRBJ2-3,TGTGCCTGGAGTAAAGCGGGAGGCACAGATACGCAGTATTTT,CAWSKAGGTDTQYF
NA,TRBD1,TRBV25-1,TRBJ1-2,TGTGCCAGCAGTGCCTGGGACAGGGGAAGGTATGGCTACACCTTC,CASSAWDRGRYGYTF
NA,NA,TRBV25-1,TRBJ1-5,TGTGCCAGCAGTGACCCCAGACAGGACAGTAGCAATCAGCCCCAGCATTTT,CASSDPRQDSSNQPQHF
NA,TRBD2,TRBV28,TRBJ2-1,TGTGCCAGCAGGAGCGGGACCGCCTCCTACAATGAGCAGTTCTTC,CASRSGTASYNEQFF
NA,TRBD2,TRBV6-4,TRBJ2-2,TGTGCCAGCAGTGAGAATAGCGGGGGTGCCGGGGAGCTGTTTTTT,CASSENSGGAGELFF
NA,NA,TRBV15,TRBJ2-1,TGTGCCACCAGCAGACCCGGGACACCGAGTTACAATGAGCAGTTCTTC,CATSRPGTPSYNEQFF
NA,NA,TRBV7-3,TRBJ1-2,TGTGCCACCACGGACAGAATCTTTTATGGCTACACCTTC,CATTDRIFYGYTF
NA,TRBD2,TRBV7-3,TRBJ2-5,TGTGCCAGCAGCTTAACGGGGGAGGGCCGGGAGACCCAGTACTTC,CASSLTGEGRETQYF
NA,NA,TRBV6-5,TRBJ2-1,TGTGCCAGCAGTTACAGGGGGAGCAATGAGCAGTTCTTC,CASSYRGSNEQFF
NA,NA,TRBV10-3,TRBJ2-7,TGTGCCATCAGTGATCGAGTTTCCTCCTACGAGCAGTACTTC,CAISDRVSSYEQYF
NA,TRBD2,TRBV4-3,TRBJ2-1,TGCGCCAGCGGGTGCAGCGGGAGTGGGGCCTACAATGAGCAGTTCTTC,CASGCSGSGAYNEQFF
few,NA,TRBV7-3,TRBJ2-7,TGTGCCAGCAGCTTAATTCCCCTCCAGGCGAGCTCCTACGAGCAGTACTTC,CASSLIPLQASSYEQYF
NA,TRBD1,TRBV7-2,TRBJ2-2,TGTGCCAGCAGCGTCCGGGACAGGGGGGCCGGGGAGCTGTTTTTT,CASSVRDRGAGELFF